What follows are 25 T cell receptor beta chains derived from one specimen sequenced in a study of blood T cell repertoires in COVID-19. The method was immunoSEQ multiplex PCR; TCRdb's version includes in-frame clones alone and lacks a portion of them. Counted here are 150,000 to 200,000 clones, just over 85% occurring once; the ten biggest clones make up more than 7.5%. The sequencing input was peripheral blood. The receptor source for this set is a man aged 45-60 years with active or convalescent COVID-19.

The chain recombines TRBV24-1 with TRBJ2-1; D may be TRBD2 (6 bases). Trimming cost V 2 bases and J 4 bases, with 8 bases left between them. The CDR3 contains 14 residues. CDR1 KGHDR and CDR2 SFDVKD come from the germline V gene. CDR3 protein: CATSDSGTYNEQFF. As DNA, the CDR3 is TGTGCCACCAGTGATTCCGGGACTTACAATGAGCAGTTCTTC.

On this clone itself: Its ends do not fully match the called genes, so a read error is possible. This sequence joins TRBV28 and TRBJ2-5; 8 bases match TRBD2. This CDR3 spans 14 amino acids. CDR1 is MDHEN, CDR2 SYDVKM, per germline. DNA for the CDR3: TGTGCCAGCGGTTTTAGCGGGGATAGAGAGACCCAGTACTTC. This gives the protein CASGFSGDRETQYF.

The rearrangement links TRBV5-1 to TRBJ2-1; possible D gene TRBD2, 6 bases. The germline CDR1 and CDR2 sequences are SGHRS and YFSETQ. This CDR3 has 17 amino acids. Trimming pared 4 bases from V and 4 bases from J, leaving 21 bases between. The CDR3 DNA reads as TGCGCCAGCAGCCCGTCCTTTATAGCGGACCCTTACAATGAGCAGTTCTTC. It codes for CASSPSFIADPYNEQFF.

This clone was recorded only once. V usage is TRBV6-6 and J usage is TRBJ2-2, with a tentative D call TRBD2 (6 bases). The CDR3 has 14 amino acids. The V and J ends lost 8 bases and 2 bases respectively, with 12 bases between them. CDR1 and CDR2 (germline): MNHNY, SVGAGI (reference sequence). In DNA form, the CDR3 reads TGTGCCAGCTCTGGGGGGACTAACACCGGGGAGCTGTTTTTT. This translates into CASSGGTNTGELFF.

The chain uses TRBV9 and TRBJ1-2; D gene unclear. The V and J ends lost 0 bases and 7 bases respectively, with 10 bases between them. This CDR3 is 13 amino acids long. In germline, CDR1 is SGDLS, CDR2 YYNGEE. The CDR3 is CASSVEGNSGYTF. CDR3 nucleotides: TGTGCCAGCAGCGTAGAAGGCAACAGTGGCTACACCTTC. Full variable domain (remainder filled in from reference TRBV9 and TRBJ1-2): DSGVTQTPKHLITATGQRVTLRCSPRSGDLSVYWYQQSLDQGLQFLIQYYNGEERAKGNILERFSAQQFPDLHSELNLSSLELGDSALYFCASSVEGNSGYTFGSGTRLTVV.

The gene calls are TRBV2 and TRBJ1-2, with D maybe TRBD1 (5 bases). The V gene's germline CDR1 is SNHLY and CDR2 FYNNEI. V was shortened by 7 bases and J by 3 bases, with 9 bases between the two germline ends. CDR3 length: 12 residues. The DNA of the CDR3 is TGTGCCAGCACAGGGAACGACTATGGCTACACCTTC. This codes for CASTGNDYGYTF.

The chain recombines TRBV6-1 with TRBJ2-5; 9 bases line up with TRBD1. Per germline, CDR1 MNHNS and CDR2 SASEGT. Trimming at V came to 4 bases and at J to 4 bases, leaving 10 bases not matched to a gene. CDR3 length equals 16 residues. The CDR3 DNA reads TGTGCCAGCAGTGCAGACACAGGGGGCTTCACAGAGACCCAGTACTTC. Protein sequence: CASSADTGGFTETQYF.

The gene calls are TRBV29-1 and TRBJ2-1, with TRBD2 identical over 9 bases. Losses at the gene ends were 4 bases for V and 9 bases for J; bases not matched to a gene: 7. The CDR3 is made up of 13 amino acids. CDR1 SQVTM and CDR2 ANQGSEA come from the germline V gene. DNA of the CDR3: TGCAGCGTTGTTCGGGCTAGCGGGGTTGAGCAGTTCTTC. The encoded protein is CSVVRASGVEQFF.

The J gene is TRBJ1-1, the V gene TRBV7-8; D call uncertain. CDR1 and CDR2 (germline): SGHVS, FQNEAQ. The CDR3 has 12 residues. Trimming stripped 5 bases from V and 6 bases from J, with 10 bases between. CDR3 DNA: TGTGCCAGCAGCCCTAGCGTCTCTGAAGCTTTCTTT. It yields the protein CASSPSVSEAFF.

This chain uses TRBV15 with TRBJ2-1, with 8 positions matching TRBD1. The CDR3 has 16 residues. V trimming: 4 bases; J trimming: 6 bases; junction bases outside the gene matches: 11. Germline values: CDR1 LNHNV, CDR2 YYDKDF (reference sequence). The CDR3 DNA sequence: TGTGCCACCAGCACGCTATTTGGAGACAGGGGCAATGAGCAGTTCTTC. This codes for CATSTLFGDRGNEQFF.

The chain joins TRBV28 to TRBJ1-5; D is possibly TRBD1 (5 bases). Trimming removed 5 bases from V and 5 bases from J, with 13 bases in between. Germline values: CDR1 MDHEN, CDR2 SYDVKM. There are 14 residues in the CDR3. CDR3 residues: CASSVGGDYQPQHF. Written as DNA, the CDR3 is TGTGCCAGCAGTGTCGGGGGGGATTATCAGCCCCAGCATTTT.

This clone was detected only once. CDR3 in amino acids: CATGGPQDTDTQYF. Written as DNA, the CDR3 is TGTGCCACAGGCGGACCACAGGACACAGATACGCAGTATTTT. The J gene is TRBJ2-3, the V gene TRBV19; tentatively, D is TRBD1 (5 bases). Between the trimmed V and J ends, which lost 10 bases and 2 bases, there was a span of 16 bases. The germline CDR1 and CDR2 sequences are LNHDA and SQIVND (reference sequence). The CDR3 loop spans 14 amino acids.

The chain is built from TRBV7-9 and TRBJ1-6, with TRBD1 matching 10 bases. V shed 5 bases and J 12 bases; nucleotides not matched to a gene: 10. CDR1 and CDR2 (germline): SEHNR, FQNEAQ (reference sequence). This CDR3 has 15 residues. The CDR3 region has the DNA TGTGCCAGCAGCCATGGGACAGGGGAAGGAAGACCCCTCCACTTT. Amino acids: CASSHGTGEGRPLHF.

The chain combines TRBV10-1 with TRBJ2-1, with 9 bases lining up with TRBD2. The CDR3 consists of 16 residues. Germline V lookup: CDR1 WNHNN, CDR2 SYGVQD (reference sequence). V was clipped by 5 bases and J by 9 bases; unmatched bases: 14. The chain's CDR3 is CASSLDGLASGGEQFF. DNA for the CDR3: TGCGCCAGCAGTTTAGACGGACTAGCGAGTGGGGGTGAGCAGTTCTTC.

This chain uses TRBV3-1 (or the pseudogene TRBV3-2) with TRBJ2-1; no reliable D call. Germline CDR1 is LGHDT and CDR2 is YNNKEL (reference sequence). This CDR3 is built from 14 residues. Trimming cost V 1 base and J 9 bases, with 13 bases left between them. The CDR3 DNA is TGTGCCAGCAGCCAAGGTCTCCTAGACGGTGAGCAGTTCTTC. The encoded protein is CASSQGLLDGEQFF.

The chain links TRBV19 to TRBJ2-5, with 14 bases lining up with TRBD2. V was pared by 6 bases and J by 5 bases, with 5 bases of the junction left unmatched. This CDR3 spans 15 amino acids. Per germline, CDR1 LNHDA and CDR2 SQIVND (reference sequence). CDR3 in amino acids: CASSPGLAGGETQYF. CDR3 bases: TGTGCCAGTAGCCCTGGACTAGCGGGAGGTGAGACCCAGTACTTC.

The chain's CDR3 is CASSFNSAGELFF. CDR3 nucleotides: TGCGCCAGCAGCTTCAACAGTGCCGGGGAGCTGTTTTTT. This rearrangement joins TRBV5-1 to TRBJ2-2; D is uncertain. The CDR3 sequence is 13 residues long. Trimming stripped 2 bases from V and 6 bases from J, with 8 bases between. CDR1 and CDR2 (germline): SGHRS, YFSETQ.

V and J are TRBV30 and TRBJ1-1; D gene unclear. This CDR3 region has 13 residues. Germline V gene sequence: CDR1 GTSNPN, CDR2 SVGIG (reference sequence). V was trimmed by 0 bases and J by 0 bases, leaving 5 bases between them. As DNA, the CDR3 is TGTGCCTGGAGTGTCGGGTTGAACACTGAAGCTTTCTTT. It encodes CAWSVGLNTEAFF.

The V gene is TRBV7-9, the J gene TRBJ2-1; 12 bases agree with TRBD2. CDR3 size: 16 residues. The germline CDR1 and CDR2 sequences are SEHNR and FQNEAQ (reference sequence). The V segment lost 3 bases and the J segment 6 bases; nucleotides outside the gene matches: 6. The CDR3 loop is CASSFPGLAGTNEQFF. DNA for the CDR3: TGTGCCAGCAGCTTCCCAGGACTAGCGGGGACCAATGAGCAGTTCTTC.

The chain uses TRBV19 and TRBJ1-3; D remains ambiguous. Per germline, CDR1 LNHDA and CDR2 SQIVND (reference sequence). This CDR3 is built from 13 residues. Trimming took off 7 bases at V and 0 bases at J, with 7 bases between the two ends. CDR3 sequence: CASMGASGNTIYF. DNA of the CDR3: TGTGCCAGTATGGGAGCCTCTGGAAACACCATATATTTT.

The V gene is TRBV5-1, the J gene TRBJ2-7; 8 positions agree with TRBD2. The CDR3 contains 13 residues. V dropped 1 base and J dropped 7; count of bases not matched to a gene: 4. Germline V gives CDR1 SGHRS, CDR2 YFSETQ. CDR3 nucleotide sequence: TGCGCCAGCAGCTTGCCACTAGCGGAAGAGCAGTACTTC. This gives the protein CASSLPLAEEQYF.

The chain couples TRBV6-5 to TRBJ1-2; TRBD1 matches at 7 bases. CDR1 is MNHEY and CDR2 is SVGAGI in the germline V gene. V shed 4 bases and J 0 bases; nucleotides not matched to a gene: 5. The CDR3 runs 15 residues. CDR3 region: CASSWGQTSNYGYTF. CDR3 in DNA: TGTGCCAGCAGTTGGGGACAGACTTCTAACTATGGCTACACCTTC.

CDR3 protein: CASSLLPDRGSNQPQHF. Written as DNA, the CDR3 is TGCGCCAGCAGCTTACTCCCGGACAGGGGAAGCAATCAGCCCCAGCATTTT. V usage is TRBV5-1 and J usage is TRBJ1-5, with 9 bases lining up with TRBD1. Trimming at V came to 2 bases and at J to 1 base, leaving 7 bases not matched to a gene. The CDR3 contains 17 residues. CDR1 is SGHRS, CDR2 YFSETQ, per germline.

This clone was recorded only once. The J gene is TRBJ2-5, the V gene TRBV7-9; a weak D match, TRBD2 (6 bases). The germline V gene encodes CDR1 SEHNR and CDR2 FQNEAQ (reference sequence). CDR3 length: 13 amino acids. Deletions cut 5 bases from V and 5 bases from J, with 12 bases between. In nucleotides, the CDR3 is TGTGCCAGCAGCGTTGAGGCGGGGGAGACCCAGTACTTC. This translates into CASSVEAGETQYF.

The CDR3 bases are TGTGCCAGCAGCTTAGGAACCCATACAGGGGGCTACACCGGGGAGCTGTTTTTT. Protein sequence: CASSLGTHTGGYTGELFF. The chain combines TRBV7-2 with TRBJ2-2, with 9 bases fitting TRBD1. Looked up from germline, CDR1 is SGHTA and CDR2 is FQGNSA. V was clipped by 1 base and J by 3 bases; unmatched bases: 9. The CDR3 consists of 18 residues.